This T cell receptor beta chain was captured in a study of blood T cell repertoires in COVID-19. Data came from immunoSEQ multiplex PCR; TCRdb stores just in-frame clones and leaves some out. The table includes 250,000 to 350,000 clones, roughly 90% detected once. This CDR3 spans 18 amino acids. V shed 0 bases, J shed 5 bases, and the junction held 13 bases outside the gene matches. From germline, CDR1 is SGHVS and CDR2 FQNEAQ. This clonotype originated in a woman between 50 and 59 years old with active or convalescent COVID-19. The genes are TRBV7-8 and TRBJ2-7, with 10 bases identical to TRBD2. The specimen sequenced was peripheral blood. Here the CDR3 reads CASSLAFIGTSVFDEQYF. CDR3 DNA sequence: TGTGCCAGCAGCTTAGCTTTCATCGGGACTAGCGTCTTTGACGAGCAGTACTTC.